This T cell receptor beta chain was observed in a study of T-cell reconstitution after alpha-beta-depleted transplantation in children. Unique molecular identifiers were used in preparing the TCRbeta library. TCRdb independently ran MiXCR on the PCR reads; one entry per CDR3 protein. The sample holds around 600,000 distinct CDR3 sequences; roughly 10% are singletons and the top ten take approximately 4.1%. This clonotype has only a few counts. The CDR3 has 14 amino acids. V was trimmed by 5 bases and J by 7 bases, leaving 17 bases between them. From germline, CDR1 is MNHEY and CDR2 SVGAGI. The sequences come from PBMCs from the stem cell graft donor, collected from the stem cell graft. This receptor was obtained from a human donor who donated a stem cell graft to a child with acute myeloid leukemia. The chain has TRBV6-5 and TRBJ1-2, with D possibly TRBD1 on 5 matching bases. CDR3 sequence (DNA): TGTGCCAGCAGTCCGGGACGTCAATCGGGTGGCTACACCTTC. Translating it yields CASSPGRQSGGYTF.